One TCR beta chain is described in this entry. Its antigen remains unidentified. It has no much larger one-base neighbor in the sample; base qualities were not kept. V is pruned by 5 bases and J by 9 bases, leaving 10 bases of the junction without a gene match. The germline V gene gives CDR1 as SGHNT and CDR2 as YENEEA. From its cysteine to its phenylalanine, the CDR3 spans 15 amino acids. The CDR3 DNA has 45 bases and is translated from base 1. This specimen belongs to a study of siplizumab effects on memory and regulatory T cells (dated by TCRdb to between 2018 and 2021). Background for the entire study: The study examined how the anti-CD2 antibody siplizumab affects alloreactive T-cell subsets in allogeneic mixed lymphocyte reactions built from human PBMCs. Overall study results and their limits: Whether proliferating Tregs from siplizumab cultures actually had suppressive function was not functionally confirmed. In reactions with siplizumab, an average of approximately 69% of mappable alloreactive CD4+ clones were Treg-derived, compared with 25% to 30% in control reactions. Roughly 80-97% of proliferating CD4+ or CD8+ clones could not be assigned a naive or memory phenotype. Siplizumab significantly reduced the cumulative frequency of alloreactive sequences traceable to unstimulated CD4+ memory T cells. Compared with memory T cells, unstimulated naive T cells appeared more diverse, and naive cells seemed to make a substantial contribution to the alloresponse. Because sequences below about 10^-5 frequency were poorly captured, only a minor fraction of alloreactive clones could be mapped to unstimulated subsets.

Library method: the immunoSEQ multiplex PCR assay. Roughly 10^5 TCR templates per sample were assayed on the deep sequencing platform. Genomic DNA extracted from sorted T cells was used for TCRbeta CDR3 sequencing. The original methods were these. The R programming language was used for the clonal analysis of the TCRbeta CDR3 data. Comparing unstimulated samples against CFSE-low samples taken after the reaction was how alloreactive CD4+ and CD8+ clones were defined. Alloreactive CD4+ clones were assigned to regulatory or non-regulatory origin by matching sequences to sorted unstimulated Treg and non-Treg repertoires. TCRdb took over this immuneACCESS table, retaining in-frame rearrangements with V and J assigned. Such tables are incomplete; in checked studies, under half of the missing clones stem from an unresolved V gene, and the remainder is unexplained. V and J calls and clone size are given by that table; D and trimming were obtained from the DNA. This sample comprises about 94,000 clones, approximately 95% of them detected only once. The ten largest clones add up to less than 0.4% of the sample.

Sorted unstimulated T cells and proliferating T cells recovered from mixed lymphocyte reactions were subjected to TCRbeta CDR3 sequencing. Fresh whole blood from ten HLA-typed healthy donors served as the source for isolating PBMCs. To map where alloreactive clones came from, unstimulated CD4+ non-regulatory T cells were FACS-sorted. This TCR came from a human donor in good health. The chain was built from TRBV11-3 and TRBJ1-6, with 7 bases matching TRBD1. Sequencing was carried out using non-Treg CD4+ T cells sorted from blood. The cell subset or site label, read with the paper, signifies: FACS-sorted unstimulated CD4+ non-regulatory T cells. The CDR3 reads as follows: CASSLDRVRGSPLHF. In nucleotide form, the sequence is TGTGCCAGCAGCCTCGACAGGGTCCGAGGTTCACCCCTCCACTTT.